Shown below are 20 T cell receptor beta chains from a single sample sequenced in a study of regulatory T cells in long-lasting Graves disease. Time point meaning: persistent/refractory GD, antithyroid drugs over 5 years with positive TRAb. Construction of the TCR library relied on RNA isolated from PBMCs. CDR3-region Arm-PCR and iRepertoire HTBI primers produced the TCR beta libraries. In TCRdb, the multiplex PCR reads were re-called with MiXCR into one record per CDR3 protein. In the table there are 400,000 to 500,000 distinct CDR3 sequences, less than 25% of which are singletons. This specimen consisted of peripheral blood mononuclear cells (PBMCs), obtained when the disease was refractory, from a patient treated with antithyroid drugs. The receptors here all came from a female donor with Graves disease.

This clonotype showed up just a few times. Possible read error: a much larger clone is one base away. This chain uses TRBV6-5 with TRBJ1-5, with a weak D call TRBD1 (6 bases). This CDR3 contains 13 residues. Germline V gene sequence: CDR1 MNHEY, CDR2 SVGAGI. The CDR3 is CASSSGQFQPRHF. The CDR3 nucleotides are TGTGCCAGCAGTTCCGGACAGTTTCAGCCCCGGCATTTT.

At least ten counts were recorded for this clonotype. The J gene is TRBJ1-5, the V gene TRBV12-3 or TRBV12-4; D is unresolved. CDR3 length: 15 amino acids. The V gene lost 5 bases and the J gene lost 3 bases, with 14 bases spanning the gap. The CDR3 here is CASSVGWSDNQPQHF. The CDR3 DNA sequence: TGTGCCAGCAGTGTCGGCTGGAGCGACAATCAGCCCCAGCATTTT.

This clonotype came up once. This rearrangement joins TRBV29-1 to TRBJ1-5; no clear D gene. Deletions cut 6 bases from V and 7 bases from J, with 16 bases between. The CDR3 contains 13 residues. CDR1 and CDR2 (germline): SQVTM, ANQGSEA. CDR3 in amino acids: CSVQAGRDQPQHF. CDR3 nucleotide sequence: TGCAGCGTCCAGGCGGGCCGAGACCAGCCCCAGCATTTT.

In its sample, this clonotype was seen many times. This sequence joins TRBV2 and TRBJ2-7; D is possibly TRBD1 (5 bases). The germline V gene encodes CDR1 SNHLY and CDR2 FYNNEI. This CDR3 comprises 17 residues. Deletions cut 5 bases from V and 2 bases from J, with 22 bases between. The CDR3 DNA reads TGTGCCAGCAGTACAGGAAGTCGGACACAGTATGCCTACGAGCAGTACTTC. Protein product: CASSTGSRTQYAYEQYF.

This clonotype has a count of ten or more. V gene TRBV20-1 combines with J gene TRBJ1-1, with unresolved D. Trimming shortened V by 1 base and J by 4 bases, and 7 bases separated the two germline ends. CDR3 length equals 12 residues. Germline V gene lookup returns CDR1 DFQATT and CDR2 SNEGSKA (reference sequence). CDR3 region: CSARGGGTEAFF. The DNA of the CDR3 is TGCAGTGCTAGAGGTGGCGGCACTGAAGCTTTCTTT.

This clonotype was detected a few times. The rearrangement links TRBV20-1 to TRBJ2-5; D is unresolved. Germline values: CDR1 DFQATT, CDR2 SNEGSKA (reference sequence). V shed 5 bases and J shed 3 bases, with 4 bases lying between them. The CDR3 totals 10 residues. The CDR3 spells CSAVKETQYF. CDR3 nucleotides: TGCAGTGCTGTTAAAGAGACCCAGTACTTC.

The rearrangement links TRBV24-1 to TRBJ2-6; D remains unclear. The CDR3 runs 14 residues. The ends were cut back, 6 bases at V and 2 bases at J, with 7 bases in the middle. Per germline, CDR1 KGHDR and CDR2 SFDVKD. The CDR3 DNA follows: TGTGCCACCAGTAAGGGAACTGGGGCCAACGTCCTGACTTTC. Protein product: CATSKGTGANVLTF.

This clonotype came up a few times. This chain joins TRBV3-1 and TRBJ1-1, with D uncertain. This CDR3 region has 14 residues. V was clipped by 3 bases and J by 1 base, with 9 bases between them. Per the germline V gene, CDR1 is LGHDT and CDR2 is YNNKEL (reference sequence). CDR3 sequence (DNA): TGTGCCAGCAGCCATGACATGGAGAACACTGAAGCTTTCTTT. Residues: CASSHDMENTEAFF.

This clonotype was counted many times. This chain uses TRBV6-5 with TRBJ2-7, with 7 bases that match TRBD2. The germline V gene encodes CDR1 MNHEY and CDR2 SVGAGI. The CDR3 consists of 17 residues. The V gene end was trimmed by 0 bases and the J gene end by 0 bases; junction bases not matched to a gene: 8. The DNA of the CDR3 is TGTGCCAGCAGTTACTCCTTAGCGGGTAAAGGCTCCTACGAGCAGTACTTC. It yields the protein CASSYSLAGKGSYEQYF.

In its sample, this clonotype was seen many times. This chain connects TRBV12-3 or TRBV12-4 to TRBJ1-1, with D unclear. This CDR3 has 13 amino acids. V gave up 5 bases and J gave up 8 bases, with 15 bases separating them. Written as DNA, the CDR3 is TGTGCCAGCAGTCCGGGTGAGGGCGCCGAAGCTTTCTTT. As protein: CASSPGEGAEAFF.

At least ten counts were recorded for this clonotype. The chain joins TRBV25-1 to TRBJ2-7, with 13 bases fitting TRBD2. Losses at the gene ends were 4 bases for V and 3 bases for J; bases not matched to a gene: 12. Germline loops: CDR1 MGHDK, CDR2 SYGVNS. This CDR3 comprises 18 residues. The chain's CDR3 is CASSAATTSGRSNYEQYF. The CDR3 DNA is TGTGCCAGCAGTGCGGCAACGACTAGCGGGAGGAGTAACTACGAGCAGTACTTC.

Many counts were recorded for this clonotype. The chain couples TRBV6-5 to TRBJ1-1; D is unclear. The CDR3 consists of 12 residues. Germline assignment: CDR1 MNHEY and CDR2 SVGAGI. Trimming took off 3 bases at V and 7 bases at J, with 9 bases between the two ends. As DNA, the CDR3 is TGTGCCAGCAGTTATGGAGGGAATGAAGCTTTCTTT. Encoded protein: CASSYGGNEAFF.

In this sample, this clonotype turned up a few times. This CDR3 reads CASSPSIRTDTQYF. The CDR3 DNA follows: TGTGCCAGCAGCCCTAGTATACGCACAGATACGCAGTATTTT. This chain joins TRBV11-2 and TRBJ2-3; the D is unclear. This CDR3 has 14 residues. V lost 5 bases and J 1 base, leaving 10 bases between the germline ends. Germline CDR1 reads SGHAT; CDR2 reads FQNNGV.

Turning to this clonotype: This sequence may be a read error, since a much larger clone differs from it by one base. J is TRBJ1-1 and V is TRBV11-2, with no clear D. This CDR3 has 15 amino acids. The germline CDR1 and CDR2 sequences are SGHAT and FQNNGV. CDR3 residues: CASSLEPGWRAEALF. The CDR3 DNA reads as TGTGCCAGCAGCCTCGAGCCGGGGTGGAGAGCTGAAGCTCTCTTT.

There are many counts of this clonotype. This chain joins TRBV7-2 and TRBJ1-2, with D unresolved. Trimming shortened V by 6 bases and J by 8 bases, and 16 bases separated the two germline ends. The CDR3 consists of 13 residues. Per the germline V gene, CDR1 is SGHTA and CDR2 is FQGNSA. Here the CDR3 reads CASSPRTRVGYTF. CDR3 nucleotides: TGTGCCAGCAGTCCTAGGACTCGAGTGGGCTACACCTTC.

In its sample, this clonotype was seen a few times. The chain uses TRBV7-9 and TRBJ1-2, with TRBD1 identical over 8 bases. Germline trimming cut 1 base from V and 5 bases from J; bases unmatched to any gene: 6. This CDR3 spans 15 amino acids. CDR1 is SEHNR, CDR2 FQNEAQ, per germline (reference sequence). CDR3: CASSLGGTGDYGYTF. In nucleotides, the CDR3 is TGTGCCAGCAGCTTAGGCGGGACAGGCGATTATGGCTACACCTTC.

As DNA, the CDR3 is TGCGCCAGCAGCCAAGACACAGGAGCCAAAAACATTCAGTACTTC. Translating it yields CASSQDTGAKNIQYF. V and J are TRBV4-3 and TRBJ2-4, with TRBD1 as a possible D gene (5 bases). Trimming took off 0 bases at V and 0 bases at J, with 6 bases between the two ends. Germline CDR1 reads LGHNA; CDR2 reads YSLEER. The length of the CDR3 is 15 residues.

This clonotype was seen repeatedly, ten times or more. J is TRBJ2-7 and V is TRBV28, with D uncertain. V was clipped by 6 bases and J by 0 bases, with 12 bases between them. Per germline, CDR1 MDHEN and CDR2 SYDVKM. The CDR3 consists of 14 residues. The CDR3, as DNA: TGTGCCAGCAGACCCGACGGTGGCTCCTACGAGCAGTACTTC. This gives the protein CASRPDGGSYEQYF.

V gene TRBV4-2 combines with J gene TRBJ2-7; 9 bases fit TRBD2. This CDR3 comprises 16 residues. V shed 0 bases, J shed 4 bases, and the junction held 7 bases outside the gene matches. Germline V gives CDR1 LGHNA, CDR2 YNFKEQ. The CDR3 region has the DNA TGTGCCAGCAGCCAAGACTTCACTAGCGGGTTTTACGAGCAGTACTTC. Translation gives CASSQDFTSGFYEQYF.

This clonotype has a count of ten or more. The chain is built from TRBV28 and TRBJ1-2, with D possibly TRBD1 on 5 matching bases. Germline values: CDR1 MDHEN, CDR2 SYDVKM. The CDR3 runs to 13 residues. Between the trimmed V and J ends, which lost 6 bases and 8 bases, there was a span of 16 bases. The CDR3 sequence is CASSPPLRGGYTF. The CDR3 DNA reads TGTGCCAGCAGCCCTCCCCTTCGGGGGGGCTACACCTTC.